This TCR beta chain was sequenced during a study of blood T cell repertoires in COVID-19. As for the study in general: The United States, Italy and Spain provided the acute and convalescent COVID-19 samples. T cells, B-cell-depleted T cells, or PBMCs provided the cDNA or gDNA that served as material.

This CDR3 comprises 14 residues. The germline V gene encodes CDR1 PRHDT and CDR2 FYEKMQ (reference sequence). Trimming cost V 6 bases and J 0 bases; bases outside gene matches: 1. The data were produced by immunoSEQ multiplex PCR, yet TCRdb's version contains in-frame clones alone and is incomplete. Among 200,000 to 250,000 clones listed, under 90% were seen once. This clonotype originated in a man aged 30 to 45 with active or convalescent COVID-19. Input material: peripheral blood. The chain employs TRBV13 and TRBJ2-7, with 11 positions matching TRBD1. CDR3 nucleotides: TGTGCCAGCAGAGGACAGGGGGCCTCCTACGAGCAGTACTTC. It codes for CASRGQGASYEQYF.